These T cell receptor beta chains were read from a single sample in a study of blood T cell repertoires in COVID-19. The repertoire was sequenced with immunoSEQ multiplex PCR; TCRdb's copy has only in-frame clones and lacks some. The top ten clones hold roughly 3.1% of a sample with tens of thousands of clones, roughly 90% of them seen once. Sequenced sample: peripheral blood. These receptor sequences come from a woman in her forties or fifties with active or convalescent COVID-19. Both conserved end residues are part of each CDR3. D genes are given only for firm matches. Clone size appears in some rows only: once, few, many, or a class for an expanded clone.

TRBJ1-1,.,TRBV5-1,.,CASRAGVMNTEAFF,TGCGCCAGCAGGGCAGGGGTCATGAACACTGAAGCTTTCTTT
TRBJ2-1,.,TRBV30,TRBD2,CAWTGGLAGNNEQFF,TGTGCCTGGACCGGGGGACTAGCGGGCAACAATGAGCAGTTCTTC
TRBJ1-1,.,TRBV23-1,.,CASSQDGETIEAFF,TGCGCCAGCAGTCAAGACGGGGAAACCATAGAAGCTTTCTTT
TRBJ2-7,.,TRBV4-1,.,CASSQEGQGLSYEQYF,TGCGCCAGCAGCCAAGAAGGACAAGGGCTCTCCTACGAGCAGTACTTC
TRBJ2-3,.,TRBV7-2,.,CASSLLTAGRGDTQYF,TGTGCCAGCAGCTTACTGACAGCGGGAAGGGGGGATACGCAGTATTTT
TRBJ1-1,.,TRBV5-1,.,CASRGGQGNTEAFF,TGCGCCAGCAGAGGAGGTCAAGGGAACACTGAAGCTTTCTTT
TRBJ2-5,.,TRBV5-4,TRBD2,CASSPSRGGGETQYF,TGTGCCAGCAGCCCCAGCCGGGGCGGGGGAGAGACCCAGTACTTC
TRBJ1-1,.,TRBV6-2/TRBV6-3,.,CASSFVQGRDTEAFF,TGTGCCAGCAGTTTCGTCCAGGGGAGGGACACTGAAGCTTTCTTT
TRBJ2-1,.,TRBV4-3,TRBD1,CASSQLRTGGYNEQFF,TGCGCCAGCAGCCAACTAAGGACAGGGGGCTACAATGAGCAGTTCTTC
TRBJ1-2,.,TRBV19,.,CASSKVGTLYGYTF,TGTGCCAGTAGTAAGGTGGGCACCCTCTATGGCTACACCTTC
TRBJ2-2,.,TRBV6-1,.,CASSETGGRVSAGELFF,TGTGCCAGCAGTGAGACCGGGGGTAGGGTATCCGCCGGGGAGCTGTTTTTT
TRBJ1-1,few,TRBV19,TRBD1,CATGQGNTEAFF,TGTGCCACCGGACAGGGGAACACTGAAGCTTTCTTT
TRBJ2-4,once,TRBV6-5,.,CASSRTALAKNIQYF,TGTGCCAGCAGTAGGACAGCTCTAGCCAAAAACATTCAGTACTTC
TRBJ1-4,.,TRBV4-2,.,CASSQGGWELFF,TGTGCCAGCAGCCAAGGCGGGTGGGAACTGTTTTTT
TRBJ2-7,few,TRBV9,TRBD1,CASSVATGGYEQYF,TGTGCCAGCAGCGTAGCTACAGGGGGCTACGAGCAGTACTTC
TRBJ1-5,medium-sized,TRBV3-1/TRBV3-2,.,CASSQWGGNQPQHF,TGTGCCAGCAGCCAATGGGGGGGCAATCAGCCCCAGCATTTT
TRBJ2-1,.,TRBV7-9,TRBD2,CASSSRAGADNEQFF,TGTGCCAGCAGCTCGAGAGCGGGGGCTGACAATGAGCAGTTCTTC
TRBJ2-5,.,TRBV5-6,TRBD1,CASSWEGQGLGETQYF,TGTGCCAGCAGCTGGGAGGGACAGGGGCTTGGAGAGACCCAGTACTTC
TRBJ2-1,.,TRBV10-3,TRBD2,CAISESTRGGNEQFF,TGTGCCATCAGTGAGTCGACTCGGGGGGGAAATGAGCAGTTCTTC
TRBJ1-2,few,TRBV19,TRBD1,CASNNDRGYGYTF,TGTGCCAGTAACAACGACAGGGGCTATGGCTACACCTTC
TRBJ1-5,.,TRBV19,TRBD1,CASSIPGGAWPQHF,TGTGCCAGTAGTATACCAGGGGGCGCTTGGCCCCAGCATTTT
TRBJ1-2,.,TRBV19,TRBD1,CASQAWDRAPYYGYTF,TGTGCCAGTCAGGCTTGGGACAGGGCACCATACTATGGCTACACCTTC
TRBJ2-7,once,TRBV19,.,CASSLGQLYEQYF,TGTGCCAGTAGTTTAGGACAGCTCTACGAGCAGTACTTC
TRBJ1-2,.,TRBV13,TRBD1,CASSLTGTADGYTF,TGTGCCAGCAGCCTAACCGGGACAGCTGATGGCTACACCTTC
TRBJ2-2,.,TRBV11-3,TRBD2,CASSLDPLAGALNTGELFF,TGTGCCAGCAGCTTAGACCCCCTAGCGGGGGCCCTTAACACCGGGGAGCTGTTTTTT
TRBJ2-5,.,TRBV5-1,.,CASSNLQGPETQYF,TGCGCCAGCAGCAACTTGCAGGGCCCGGAGACCCAGTACTTC
TRBJ1-1,.,TRBV18,.,CASSSNVAAEAFF,TGTGCCAGCTCATCGAATGTCGCGGCTGAAGCTTTCTTT
TRBJ2-7,.,TRBV7-2,TRBD2,CASSLSSGGSYEQYF,TGTGCCAGCAGCTTATCCAGCGGGGGAAGCTACGAGCAGTACTTC
TRBJ1-1,few,TRBV5-1,.,CASSPAGSTEAFF,TGCGCCAGCAGCCCGGCAGGGTCCACTGAAGCTTTCTTT
TRBJ1-1,.,TRBV7-6,.,CASSLVLPGLGNTEAFF,TGTGCCAGCAGCTTAGTACTTCCGGGTCTGGGGAACACTGAAGCTTTCTTT
TRBJ2-2,.,TRBV29-1,TRBD1,CSVPGWGQGRTGELFF,TGCAGCGTCCCCGGTTGGGGACAGGGTAGAACCGGGGAGCTGTTTTTT
TRBJ2-7,.,TRBV5-1,TRBD1,CASSSRPGQAYEQYF,TGCGCCAGCAGCTCCCGCCCGGGACAGGCGTACGAGCAGTACTTC
TRBJ1-2,.,TRBV28,TRBD1,CASTITGDGYTF,TGTGCCAGCACCATCACAGGGGATGGCTACACCTTC
TRBJ1-2,.,TRBV6-4,TRBD1,CASSRTGGVWNYGYTF,TGTGCCAGCAGTAGGACAGGGGGCGTTTGGAACTATGGCTACACCTTC
TRBJ1-2,.,TRBV27,.,CASSRIPTPSRGALVRGYTF,TGTGCCAGCAGCCGGATCCCAACCCCTTCCCGGGGGGCTTTGGTTCGTGGCTACACCTTC
TRBJ2-3,once,TRBV7-3,TRBD2,CASSRSGGSTDTQYF,TGTGCCAGCAGCAGAAGCGGGGGGAGCACAGATACGCAGTATTTT
TRBJ1-5,.,TRBV6-4,TRBD1,CASSLTGEQPQHF,TGTGCCAGCAGTCTGACAGGGGAACAGCCCCAGCATTTT
TRBJ1-2,.,TRBV7-2,.,CASSLNGQGPDGYTF,TGTGCCAGCAGCTTAAATGGGCAGGGTCCGGATGGCTACACCTTC
TRBJ2-1,.,TRBV7-3,TRBD2,CASSYSGGANEQFF,TGTGCCAGCAGTTATAGCGGGGGGGCAAATGAGCAGTTCTTC
TRBJ2-7,.,TRBV7-2,.,CASSPDWNSYEQYF,TGTGCCAGCAGCCCCGACTGGAACTCCTACGAGCAGTACTTC
TRBJ1-2,.,TRBV19,TRBD1,CASSIGTGYGYTF,TGTGCCAGTAGTATTGGGACAGGCTATGGCTACACCTTC
TRBJ1-1,.,TRBV30,.,CAWSGGEHLNTEAFF,TGTGCCTGGAGTGGCGGTGAACATCTGAACACTGAAGCTTTCTTT
TRBJ1-5,.,TRBV6-2/TRBV6-3,TRBD1,CASSQGTGGPGNQPQHF,TGTGCCAGCAGCCAAGGGACAGGGGGTCCGGGCAATCAGCCCCAGCATTTT
TRBJ2-7,.,TRBV6-6,TRBD1,CASSYTDRGEQYF,TGTGCCAGCAGTTACACCGACAGGGGCGAGCAGTACTTC
TRBJ1-1,.,TRBV2,.,CASSERLSSEAFF,TGTGCCAGCAGTGAACGACTTTCCTCTGAAGCTTTCTTT
TRBJ1-2,once,TRBV12-1,.,CASIGSTGGFGYTF,TGTGCCAGCATCGGTTCGACAGGGGGCTTTGGCTACACCTTC
TRBJ1-2,few,TRBV29-1,TRBD1,CSVARTGGGNYGYTF,TGCAGCGTTGCCCGGACAGGAGGGGGGAACTATGGCTACACCTTC
TRBJ1-1,.,TRBV5-1,.,CASSSRGRENTEAFF,TGCGCCAGCAGCTCCCGTGGGAGGGAAAACACTGAAGCTTTCTTT
TRBJ2-5,.,TRBV5-1,TRBD2,CASSTGLSETQYF,TGCGCCAGCAGCACGGGACTATCGGAGACCCAGTACTTC
TRBJ1-1,.,TRBV4-3,.,CASSQDSGLGEAFF,TGCGCCAGCAGCCAAGATTCAGGACTGGGGGAAGCTTTCTTT
TRBJ1-2,.,TRBV30,.,CAWIRPDRYNYGYTF,TGTGCCTGGATAAGGCCGGACAGATACAACTATGGCTACACCTTC
TRBJ2-7,.,TRBV9,TRBD1,CASSVVGGDRGYEQYF,TGTGCCAGCAGCGTAGTGGGAGGGGACAGGGGTTACGAGCAGTACTTC
TRBJ1-4,.,TRBV5-3,.,CARSLWPGLFF,TGTGCCAGAAGCTTGTGGCCAGGACTGTTTTTT
TRBJ2-2,.,TRBV19,.,CASSPGQGRYTGELFF,TGTGCCAGTAGTCCCGGTCAGGGAAGATATACCGGGGAGCTGTTTTTT
TRBJ2-7,.,TRBV7-2,TRBD2,CASSWRRAGVSEQYF,TGTGCCAGCAGCTGGAGAAGAGCGGGAGTAAGCGAGCAGTACTTC
TRBJ2-2,.,TRBV27,TRBD2,CASSLGGTGELFF,TGTGCCAGCAGTTTGGGGGGGACCGGGGAGCTGTTTTTT
TRBJ1-5,.,TRBV12-2,.,CASRKGAAQGGNQPQHF,TGTGCAAGTCGTAAAGGGGCGGCACAGGGGGGCAATCAGCCCCAGCATTTT
TRBJ1-2,.,TRBV7-9,.,CASSLADGLYGYTF,TGTGCCAGCAGCTTAGCAGACGGACTCTATGGCTACACCTTC
TRBJ2-7,.,TRBV19,.,CASSILADSSYEQYF,TGTGCCAGTAGTATTCTCGCCGACAGCTCCTACGAGCAGTACTTC
TRBJ1-2,once,TRBV6-6,.,CASSYRGEANYGYTF,TGTGCCAGCAGTTACCGCGGGGAAGCTAACTATGGCTACACCTTC